A single sample is the source of the 27 T cell receptor beta chains below, sequenced in a study of T cells in narcolepsy. Method: immunoSEQ multiplex PCR; TCRdb's copy keeps in-frame clones and lacks some. The sample has 32,000 or so clones, around 81% seen once. Input material: CD45RA- memory CD4+ T cells from PBMCs. Receptors were obtained from a human donor with narcolepsy.

CDR3 sequence reads: CASSSGTGPYEQYF. For the CDR3, the DNA is TGTGCCAGCAGCTCTGGGACAGGGCCCTACGAGCAGTACTTC. The chain recombines TRBV7-2 with TRBJ2-7, with 9 positions matching TRBD1. The V segment lost 4 bases and the J segment 2 bases; nucleotides outside the gene matches: 3. The V gene's germline CDR1 is SGHTA and CDR2 FQGNSA. The length of the CDR3 is 14 residues. The whole variable domain, remainder taken from reference TRBV7-2 and TRBJ2-7, is GAGVSQSPSNKVTEKGKDVELRCDPISGHTALYWYRQSLGQGLEFLIYFQGNSAPDKSGLPSDRFSAERTGGSVSTLTIQRTQQEDSAVYLCASSSGTGPYEQYFGPGTRLTVT.

The chain combines TRBV18 with TRBJ2-1; D is uncertain. The germline CDR1 and CDR2 sequences are KGHSH and LQKENI. Trimming took 2 bases from V and 0 from J, leaving 11 bases between them. The CDR3 extends over 16 amino acids. In DNA form, the CDR3 reads TGTGCCAGCTCACCAAACCGGGCGAGCTCCTACAATGAGCAGTTCTTC. Residues: CASSPNRASSYNEQFF.

The rearrangement links TRBV7-9 to TRBJ2-7, with 9 bases matching TRBD1. Trimming cost V 5 bases and J 4 bases; bases outside gene matches: 3. Germline CDR1 reads SEHNR; CDR2 reads FQNEAQ (reference sequence). The CDR3 is made up of 13 amino acids. The CDR3 DNA reads as TGTGCCAGCAGCCGACAGGGGGTATACGAGCAGTACTTC. As protein: CASSRQGVYEQYF.

This chain uses TRBV19 with TRBJ1-6, with 7 bases fitting TRBD1. Per germline, CDR1 LNHDA and CDR2 SQIVND (reference sequence). The CDR3 has 16 residues. The trim removed 6 bases at V and 3 bases at J, leaving 8 bases unmatched. The CDR3 region has the DNA TGTGCCAGTAGCCCCGGACAGGCCGACTATAATTCACCCCTCCACTTT. Amino acids: CASSPGQADYNSPLHF.

The rearrangement links TRBV7-8 to TRBJ1-2, with D unresolved. Trimming left V 4 bases short and J 7 bases short, with 19 bases between. Germline-derived CDR1 and CDR2 are SGHVS and FQNEAQ. The length of the CDR3 is 15 residues. The DNA for the CDR3 is TGTGCCAGCAGCTCACGTGGCGTGATAATTGGTGGCTACACCTTC. It codes for CASSSRGVIIGGYTF.

This clone was found a few times. The rearrangement links TRBV7-2 to TRBJ1-2; TRBD1 matches 7 bases. The CDR3 extends over 15 amino acids. Germline CDR1 SGHTA, CDR2 FQGNSA. V trimming: 4 bases; J trimming: 4 bases; junction bases outside the gene matches: 9. CDR3 in amino acids: CASSSTGQAFYGYTF. CDR3 DNA sequence: TGTGCCAGCAGCTCCACAGGACAGGCCTTCTATGGCTACACCTTC.

The V and J genes are TRBV7-2 and TRBJ1-1; 8 bases are a match to TRBD1. CDR3 size: 14 residues. The germline V gene encodes CDR1 SGHTA and CDR2 FQGNSA. After removal of 4 bases from V and 4 bases from J, the junction contained 5 bases not matched to a gene. The chain's CDR3 is CASSSVTGGTEAFF. In DNA form, the CDR3 reads TGTGCCAGCAGCTCAGTAACAGGGGGCACTGAAGCTTTCTTT. Supplemented by reference TRBV7-2 and TRBJ1-1, the full variable domain reads GAGVSQSPSNKVTEKGKDVELRCDPISGHTALYWYRQSLGQGLEFLIYFQGNSAPDKSGLPSDRFSAERTGGSVSTLTIQRTQQEDSAVYLCASSSVTGGTEAFFGQGTRLTVV.

The V gene is TRBV2, the J gene TRBJ2-5, with D perhaps matching TRBD2 (6 bases). CDR3 length: 16 amino acids. The V gene lost 4 bases and the J gene lost 5 bases, with 20 bases spanning the gap. Germline CDR1 SNHLY, CDR2 FYNNEI. The CDR3, as DNA: TGTGCCAGCAGTGGGTCCCAGGCAGGGAGGACGGAGACCCAGTACTTC. Its translation: CASSGSQAGRTETQYF.

The DNA of the CDR3 is TGTGCCGCTACCCCTAACGGGGGGGCAGGCGAGCAGTACTTC. It codes for CAATPNGGAGEQYF. The chain couples TRBV10-3 to TRBJ2-7; TRBD2 agrees at 8 bases. The CDR3 has 14 residues. Per germline, CDR1 ENHRY and CDR2 SYGVKD. Trimming removed 11 bases from V and 6 bases from J; junction bases left unmatched: 15.

This rearrangement joins TRBV7-3 to TRBJ2-1, with 12 bases identical to TRBD2. The germline V gene has CDR1 SGHTA and CDR2 FQGTGA. The CDR3 has 17 residues. Trimming at V came to 4 bases and at J to 4 bases, leaving 8 bases not matched to a gene. The CDR3 DNA follows: TGTGCCAGCAGCTCCAGGGGACTAGCGGGTGATTACAATGAGCAGTTCTTC. It codes for CASSSRGLAGDYNEQFF.

The V call is TRBV28, the J call TRBJ1-3, with unresolved D. Deletions cut 5 bases from V and 0 bases from J, with 11 bases between. CDR1 and CDR2 from the germline V gene are MDHEN and SYDVKM. The CDR3 covers 15 residues. CDR3 residues: CASSVRVSSGNTIYF. Written as DNA, the CDR3 is TGTGCCAGCAGTGTCCGGGTCAGCTCTGGAAACACCATATATTTT. The full variable domain, in which reference TRBV28 and TRBJ1-3 provide the parts outside the CDR3, is DVKVTQSSRYLVKRTGEKVFLECVQDMDHENMFWYRQDPGLGLRLIYFSYDVKMKEKGDIPEGYSVSREKKERFSLILESASTNQTSMYLCASSVRVSSGNTIYFGEGSWLTVV.

The J gene is TRBJ1-2, the V gene TRBV14; D unclear. There are 16 residues in the CDR3. The V gene lost 1 base and the J gene lost 4 bases, with 16 bases spanning the gap. Germline V gene data show CDR1 as SGHDN and CDR2 as FVKESK. The CDR3 DNA follows: TGTGCCAGCAGCCAAGGGACGAGGCCTCAATTCTATGGCTACACCTTC. Its translation is CASSQGTRPQFYGYTF. Full variable domain (outside the CDR3, taken from reference TRBV14 and TRBJ1-2): EAGVTQFPSHSVIEKGQTVTLRCDPISGHDNLYWYRRVMGKEIKFLLHFVKESKQDESGMPNNRFLAERTGGTYSTLKVQPAELEDSGVYFCASSQGTRPQFYGYTFGSGTRLTVV.

There are a few counts of this clone. The chain carries TRBV6-1 and TRBJ1-1; unclear D gene. The V end lost 7 bases, the J end lost 1 base, and 10 bases lay between the germline ends. The CDR3 totals 13 residues. CDR1 and CDR2 from the germline V gene are MNHNS and SASEGT. In DNA form, the CDR3 reads TGTGCCAGCACTCGGACGGGGAACACTGAAGCTTTCTTT. Its protein is CASTRTGNTEAFF.

The chain employs TRBV11-2 and TRBJ2-5; TRBD2 aligns across 9 bases. Trimming took 3 bases from V and 1 from J; bases not matched to a gene: 3. CDR1 SGHAT and CDR2 FQNNGV come from the germline V gene. This CDR3 has 15 residues. CDR3 region: CASSFAGGIQETQYF. In nucleotides, the CDR3 is TGTGCCAGCAGCTTTGCGGGGGGGATCCAAGAGACCCAGTACTTC.

This clone was seen only a few times. The CDR3: CSSGEGSLSYTF. The CDR3 DNA sequence: TGCAGCTCGGGGGAGGGGTCTCTAAGCTACACCTTC. V and J are TRBV29-1 and TRBJ1-2, with a tentative D call TRBD1 (5 bases). V gave up 8 bases and J gave up 9 bases, with 19 bases separating them. The CDR3 consists of 12 residues. From germline, CDR1 is SQVTM and CDR2 ANQGSEA.

The chain combines TRBV7-3 with TRBJ1-2; 8 bases are shared with TRBD1. This CDR3 is 12 amino acids long. V lost 1 base and J lost 12; bases outside the gene matches: 4. Per germline, CDR1 SGHTA and CDR2 FQGTGA. The CDR3 sequence: CASSLKDRVNTF. The CDR3 DNA reads TGTGCCAGCAGCTTAAAGGACAGGGTTAACACCTTC. The entire variable domain, with the rest obtained from reference TRBV7-3 and TRBJ1-2, is as follows: GAGVSQTPSNKVTEKGKYVELRCDPISGHTALYWYRQSLGQGPEFLIYFQGTGAADDSGLPNDRFFAVRPEGSVSTLKIQRTERGDSAVYLCASSLKDRVNTFGSGTRLTVV.

CDR3 sequence reads: CASSQDRGATYSPLHF. The CDR3 nucleotides are TGCGCCAGCAGCCAAGATAGGGGGGCGACCTATTCACCCCTCCACTTT. The chain is built from TRBV4-3 and TRBJ1-6, with a possible D match to TRBD1 (6 bases). Germline V gene lookup returns CDR1 LGHNA and CDR2 YSLEER. The CDR3 spans 16 residues. V was cut by 0 bases and J by 8 bases, with 14 bases left in between.

This sequence joins TRBV9 and TRBJ1-5; D remains unclear. This CDR3 spans 15 amino acids. Trimming cost V 0 bases and J 2 bases, with 9 bases left between them. Germline V gives CDR1 SGDLS, CDR2 YYNGEE. The CDR3 sequence: CASSVGVSGNQPQHF. CDR3 sequence (DNA): TGTGCCAGCAGCGTAGGGGTAAGTGGCAATCAGCCCCAGCATTTT.

The V call is TRBV19, the J call TRBJ2-1, with 11 bases matching TRBD1. The V gene end was trimmed by 4 bases and the J gene end by 1 base; junction bases not matched to a gene: 3. CDR3 length: 16 residues. Germline CDR1 is LNHDA and CDR2 is SQIVND (reference sequence). The CDR3 DNA sequence: TGTGCCAGTAGTACCGGACAGGGGGCATCCTACAATGAGCAGTTCTTC. Translating gives CASSTGQGASYNEQFF.

This clone was observed a single time. This sequence joins TRBV14 and TRBJ2-5; D is uncertain. The end of the DNA fits TRBJ2-7 better, so the J call may be wrong. The germline gives CDR1 SGHDN, CDR2 FVKESK. The CDR3 runs 14 residues. The CDR3 nucleotides read TGTGCCAGCAGCCAAGACCCCCCCGGTCCCGAGCAGTACTTC. Translated: CASSQDPPGPEQYF.

The chain employs TRBV5-1 and TRBJ2-3; D perhaps matches TRBD2 (6 bases). Trimming removed 4 bases from V and 1 base from J, with 10 bases in between. The CDR3 is made up of 14 amino acids. The germline gives CDR1 SGHRS, CDR2 YFSETQ. This CDR3 is CASSAGKGTDTQYF. CDR3 nucleotide sequence: TGCGCCAGCAGCGCGGGGAAAGGCACAGATACGCAGTATTTT. Looking up the rest from reference TRBV5-1 and TRBJ2-3 gives the full variable domain: KAGVTQTPRYLIKTRGQQVTLSCSPISGHRSVSWYQQTPGQGLQFLFEYFSETQRNKGNFPGRFSGRQFSNSRSEMNVSTLELGDSALYLCASSAGKGTDTQYFGPGTRLTVL.

The chain joins TRBV27 to TRBJ2-5; D call uncertain. The DNA end lines up better with TRBJ2-7; the J call may be wrong. The CDR3 covers 15 residues. The germline CDR1 and CDR2 sequences are MNHEY and SMNVEV (reference sequence). The chain's CDR3 is CASSLRAQSSYEQYF. The CDR3 region has the DNA TGTGCCAGCAGTTTAAGGGCCCAGAGCTCCTACGAGCAGTACTTC.

The gene calls are TRBV5-5 and TRBJ1-1; D not certain. Per the germline V gene, CDR1 is SGHKS and CDR2 is YYEKEE (reference sequence). This CDR3 spans 15 amino acids. V lost 4 bases and J 3 bases, leaving 16 bases between the germline ends. The CDR3 reads CASSATSTRDTEAFF. The CDR3 DNA sequence: TGTGCCAGCAGCGCTACATCGACTAGGGACACTGAAGCTTTCTTT.

The chain carries TRBV5-1 and TRBJ2-3; D unclear. The CDR3 loop spans 15 amino acids. V was shortened by 0 bases and J by 2 bases, with 10 bases between the two germline ends. Looked up from germline, CDR1 is SGHRS and CDR2 is YFSETQ. The CDR3 region has the DNA TGCGCCAGCAGCTTGGAACAGCCTCTCACAGATACGCAGTATTTT. This codes for CASSLEQPLTDTQYF.

The gene calls are TRBV19 and TRBJ1-5, with D possibly matching TRBD1 (5 bases). CDR1 and CDR2 (germline): LNHDA, SQIVND (reference sequence). Trimming took 5 bases from V and 2 from J, leaving 13 bases between them. This CDR3 spans 15 amino acids. In DNA, the CDR3 is TGTGCCAGTAGTCGAGCAGGGTGGGGCAATCAGCCCCAGCATTTT. This encodes CASSRAGWGNQPQHF.

The CDR3 DNA sequence: TGTGCCAGCAATCCGGGACTAGCGGGCTACAATGAGCAGTTCTTC. This translates into CASNPGLAGYNEQFF. This rearrangement joins TRBV2 to TRBJ2-1, with 12 bases lining up with TRBD2. V was pared by 7 bases and J by 3 bases, with 4 bases of the junction left unmatched. Germline V lookup: CDR1 SNHLY, CDR2 FYNNEI. The CDR3 covers 15 residues.

This chain joins TRBV6-6 and TRBJ2-1; no definite D call. Germline V gene data show CDR1 as MNHNY and CDR2 as SVGAGI (reference sequence). This CDR3 is built from 12 residues. With 3 bases removed from V and 9 bases from J, the gap between germline ends came to 9 bases. CDR3 amino acids: CASSYVSLEQFF. The CDR3 coding sequence is TGTGCCAGCAGTTATGTTTCCCTTGAGCAGTTCTTC.